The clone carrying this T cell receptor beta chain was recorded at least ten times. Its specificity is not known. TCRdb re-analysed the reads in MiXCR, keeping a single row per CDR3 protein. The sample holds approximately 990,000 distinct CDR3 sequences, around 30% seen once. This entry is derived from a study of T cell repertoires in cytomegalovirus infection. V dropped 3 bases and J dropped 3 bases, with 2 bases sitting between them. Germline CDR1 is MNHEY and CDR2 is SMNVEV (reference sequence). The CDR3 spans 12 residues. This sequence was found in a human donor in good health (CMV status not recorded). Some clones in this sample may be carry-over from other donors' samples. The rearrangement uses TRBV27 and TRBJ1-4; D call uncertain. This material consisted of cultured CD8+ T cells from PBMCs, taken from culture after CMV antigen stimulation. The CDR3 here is CASSFPNEKLFF. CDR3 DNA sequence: TGTGCCAGCAGTTTTCCTAATGAAAAACTGTTTTTT. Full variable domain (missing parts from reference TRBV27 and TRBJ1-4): EAQVTQNPRYLITVTGKKLTVTCSQNMNHEYMSWYRQDPGLGLRQIYYSMNVEVTDKGDVPEGYKVSRKEKRNFPLILESPSPNQTSLYFCASSFPNEKLFFGSGTQLSVL.